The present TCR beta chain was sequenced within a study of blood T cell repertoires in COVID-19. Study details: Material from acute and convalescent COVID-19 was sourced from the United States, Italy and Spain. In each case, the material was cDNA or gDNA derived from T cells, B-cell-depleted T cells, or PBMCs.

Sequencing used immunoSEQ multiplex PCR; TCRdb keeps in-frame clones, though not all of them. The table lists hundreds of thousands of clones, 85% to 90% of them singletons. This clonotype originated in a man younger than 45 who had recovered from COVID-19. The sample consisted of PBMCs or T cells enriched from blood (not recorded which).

The CDR3 DNA reads TGTGCCAGCAGCCGGGACCGGCTAGCGGGAGTAGAGACCCAGTACTTC. The encoded protein is CASSRDRLAGVETQYF. The chain has TRBV14 and TRBJ2-5; 10 positions match TRBD2. The junction had 9 bases not matched to a gene; V was cut back by 4 bases and J by 4 bases. CDR1 and CDR2 (germline): SGHDN, FVKESK. The CDR3 sequence is 16 residues long. Full variable domain (remainder filled in from reference TRBV14 and TRBJ2-5): EAGVTQFPSHSVIEKGQTVTLRCDPISGHDNLYWYRRVMGKEIKFLLHFVKESKQDESGMPNNRFLAERTGGTYSTLKVQPAELEDSGVYFCASSRDRLAGVETQYFGPGTRLLVL.